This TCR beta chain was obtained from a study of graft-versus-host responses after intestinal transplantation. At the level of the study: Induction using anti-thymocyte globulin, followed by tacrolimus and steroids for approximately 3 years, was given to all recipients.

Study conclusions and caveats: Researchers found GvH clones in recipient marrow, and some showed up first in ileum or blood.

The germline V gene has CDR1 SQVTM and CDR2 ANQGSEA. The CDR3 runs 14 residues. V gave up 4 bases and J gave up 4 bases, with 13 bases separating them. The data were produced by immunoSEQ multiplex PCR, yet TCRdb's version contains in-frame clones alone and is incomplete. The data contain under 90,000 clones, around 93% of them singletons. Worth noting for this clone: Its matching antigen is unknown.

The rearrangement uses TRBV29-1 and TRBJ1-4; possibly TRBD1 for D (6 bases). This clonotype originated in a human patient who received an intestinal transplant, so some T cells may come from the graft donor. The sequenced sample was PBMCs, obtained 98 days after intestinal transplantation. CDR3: CSVATGESNEKLFF. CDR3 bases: TGCAGCGTTGCGACAGGCGAGAGTAATGAAAAACTGTTTTTT.